The 25 T cell receptor beta chains in this list originate from one sample, sequenced in a study of monozygotic twins with inflammatory bowel disease. Using the 5' RACE reads, TCRdb records one entry per CDR3 protein without DNA. Across under 350,000 distinct CDR3 sequences, the top ten clones capture more than 4.5% of the sample. The sample consisted of blood. The receptors stem from a human donor with ulcerative colitis or Crohn's disease, or a healthy co-twin of an affected twin (not recorded which).

The gene calls are TRBV12-3 or TRBV12-4 and TRBJ2-1. The CDR3 loop spans 12 amino acids. The CDR3: CASRMTGNEQFF.

J is TRBJ2-3 and V is TRBV12-3 or TRBV12-4; checking the TCRdb D call of TRBD2 is not possible without DNA. CDR3 length equals 17 residues. The CDR3: CASSLPSLAGDTDTQYF.

The rearrangement links TRBV30 to TRBJ1-1. Germline values: CDR1 GTSNPN, CDR2 SVGIG (reference sequence). The CDR3 is made up of 12 amino acids. CDR3 sequence reads: CAWSKMNTEAFF.

The chain has TRBV12-3 or TRBV12-4 and TRBJ2-5; TCRdb's D gene call, TRBD1, goes unchecked for lack of DNA. CDR3 length: 16 residues. The CDR3: CASSPVPTEAQETQYF.

V usage is TRBV7-9 and J usage is TRBJ2-7; checking the TCRdb D call of TRBD1 is not possible without DNA. The CDR3 runs 16 residues. Germline V gene data show CDR1 as SEHNR and CDR2 as FQNEAQ (reference sequence). CDR3: CASSPVRGRSSYEQYF.

V usage is TRBV29-1 and J usage is TRBJ2-6; TCRdb outputs TRBD2, but without DNA this stays unchecked. This CDR3 region has 14 residues. The V gene's germline CDR1 is SQVTM and CDR2 ANQGSEA. This chain's CDR3 is CSVISGSGANVLTF.

The chain has TRBV4-2 and TRBJ2-7; TCRdb lists TRBD1, though no DNA is available to test this call. This CDR3 has 16 residues. Germline V gives CDR1 LGHNA, CDR2 YNFKEQ. The CDR3 sequence: CASSQDRASVRGEQYF.

V and J are TRBV5-8 and TRBJ2-1; the TCRdb D gene call, TRBD1, has no DNA to confirm it. The CDR3 runs to 15 residues. Germline V lookup: CDR1 SGHTS, CDR2 YDEGEE. This chain's CDR3 is CASSSRDRGRNERFF.

The chain has TRBV15 and TRBJ1-3. CDR1 and CDR2 (germline): LNHNV, YYDKDF (reference sequence). The CDR3 is 15 residues long. Here the CDR3 reads CATSIGQGSGNTIYF.

The chain recombines TRBV9 with TRBJ2-3. Germline V gives CDR1 SGDLS, CDR2 YYNGEE. The CDR3 totals 11 residues. The CDR3 spells CASSATDTQYF.

The chain is built from TRBV12-3 or TRBV12-4 and TRBJ2-3; the D call of TRBD1 rests on TCRdb alone, since no DNA is present to check it. This CDR3 has 14 amino acids. CDR3: CASCFRSQADTQYF.

This chain links TRBV7-2 with TRBJ2-5; TCRdb's D call of TRBD2 is untestable without DNA. From germline, CDR1 is SGHTA and CDR2 FQGNSA. This CDR3 region has 12 residues. The CDR3 is CASSRETETQYF. The variable domain in full, with the rest retrieved from reference TRBV7-2 and TRBJ2-5, is GAGVSQSPSNKVTEKGKDVELRCDPISGHTALYWYRQSLGQGLEFLIYFQGNSAPDKSGLPSDRFSAERTGGSVSTLTIQRTQQEDSAVYLCASSRETETQYFGPGTRLLVL.

V gene TRBV12-3 or TRBV12-4 combines with J gene TRBJ2-5. The CDR3 has 14 residues. The CDR3 here is CASSLYLGHETQYF.

The rearrangement joins TRBV7-2 to TRBJ2-1; TCRdb selects TRBD1, and the lack of DNA leaves this call unchecked. Germline V gives CDR1 SGHTA, CDR2 FQGNSA. This CDR3 is 12 amino acids long. The CDR3 spells CASSIDRPEQFF.

This chain uses TRBV5-1 with TRBJ2-1; TCRdb names TRBD1, which stays unverified in the absence of DNA. This CDR3 spans 15 amino acids. Germline loops: CDR1 SGHRS, CDR2 YFSETQ. The CDR3 reads CASSPGQGSYNEQFF.

The chain has TRBV12-3 or TRBV12-4 and TRBJ1-2; the D gene TCRdb calls, TRBD1, cannot be checked with no DNA. This CDR3 has 13 amino acids. This CDR3 reads CASSRTGLDGYTF.

V gene TRBV28 combines with J gene TRBJ2-7. The CDR3 length is 13 residues. Per germline, CDR1 MDHEN and CDR2 SYDVKM. This CDR3 reads CASSLIFVNEQYF.

The V call is TRBV5-5, the J call TRBJ1-1; no DNA is available, so the TRBD1 call from TCRdb remains unchecked. The germline CDR1 and CDR2 sequences are SGHKS and YYEKEE (reference sequence). This CDR3 comprises 15 residues. This chain's CDR3 is CASSLAPGVNTEAFF. Using reference TRBV5-5 and TRBJ1-1 for the parts outside the CDR3, the full variable domain is DAGVTQSPTHLIKTRGQQVTLRCSPISGHKSVSWYQQVLGQGPQFIFQYYEKEERGRGNFPDRFSARQFPNYSSELNVNALLLGDSALYLCASSLAPGVNTEAFFGQGTRLTVV.

The rearrangement uses TRBV29-1 and TRBJ2-5; TCRdb names TRBD2, which stays unverified in the absence of DNA. The CDR3 contains 13 residues. CDR1 is SQVTM and CDR2 is ANQGSEA in the germline V gene. CDR3 region: CSVPRGGQETQYF.

The CDR3 loop reads CASSQQGARNYGYTF. The V and J genes are TRBV27 and TRBJ1-2; without DNA, the TCRdb call of TRBD1 cannot be checked. The germline V gene has CDR1 MNHEY and CDR2 SMNVEV (reference sequence). The CDR3 runs 15 residues.

CDR3 loop: CASNPAPGTGAYEQYF. This chain links TRBV11-1 with TRBJ2-7; the TCRdb call, TRBD1, lacks DNA for checking. This CDR3 comprises 16 residues. Germline CDR1 SGHAT, CDR2 FQDESV (reference sequence).

The V gene is TRBV11-2, the J gene TRBJ2-1; the D gene TCRdb calls, TRBD2, cannot be checked with no DNA. CDR3 length: 16 amino acids. The V gene's germline CDR1 is SGHAT and CDR2 FQNNGV. CDR3 sequence: CASSSSILAIYNEQFF.

The chain joins TRBV12-3 or TRBV12-4 to TRBJ2-7; lacking DNA, the TRBD2 call made by TCRdb goes unchecked. The CDR3 has 14 residues. The CDR3 loop is CASSLTSELWEQYF.

J is TRBJ2-7 and V is TRBV5-1. The CDR3 spans 15 residues. The germline V gene has CDR1 SGHRS and CDR2 YFSETQ. The CDR3 sequence is CASSLEGRGAYEQYF.

This chain links TRBV7-3 with TRBJ2-1. Germline CDR1 is SGHTA and CDR2 is FQGTGA. The CDR3 spans 17 residues. CDR3: CASSLWGTLSSYNEQFF.